This T cell receptor beta chain was sequenced during a study of control samples from healthy donors and cancer patients. Clones were sequenced by immunoSEQ multiplex PCR, and TCRdb holds only the in-frame ones, with some missing. The sample contains some 150,000 clones, about 90% of which appear only once. This TCR derives from a man younger than 30 in good health. Sequencing used blood.

The CDR3 is CASSQDLRVVGYTF. The CDR3 DNA reads TGTGCCAGCAGCCAAGACCTCAGGGTAGTTGGCTACACCTTC. The chain carries TRBV3-1 (or the pseudogene TRBV3-2) and TRBJ1-2, with D possibly matching TRBD1 (5 bases). This CDR3 has 14 amino acids. Germline values: CDR1 LGHDT, CDR2 YNNKEL (reference sequence). V was clipped by 0 bases and J by 7 bases, with 12 bases between them.